This T cell receptor beta chain was retrieved from a study of blood T cell repertoires in COVID-19. Across the whole study: From the United States, Italy and Spain came samples of acute and convalescent COVID-19.

Using immunoSEQ multiplex PCR, the repertoire was profiled, and TCRdb retains in-frame clones only, with some absent. The repertoire holds some 240,000 clones, with 84% as singletons. This CDR3 is 13 amino acids long. Germline CDR1 and CDR2: SQVTM and ANQGSEA. Trimming took 7 bases from V and 3 from J; bases not matched to a gene: 9. This rearrangement joins TRBV29-1 to TRBJ2-7; 7 bases map to TRBD1. Source material: peripheral blood. The clonotype originates from a woman between 35 and 50 years old who had recovered from COVID-19. CDR3 DNA: TGCAGCGCCCGACAGGGTTTCGACTACGAGCAGTACTTC. Protein product: CSARQGFDYEQYF.